Below are 25 T cell receptor beta chains sequenced from a single sample in a study of T cells in Graves' hyperthyroidism and ophthalmopathy. Researchers took RNA transcripts and amplified the TCR beta CDR3 regions from them. Using the HTBI primer set, a first-round RT-PCR was run on the TCR CDR3. TCRdb re-analysed the multiplex PCR reads in MiXCR, keeping a single row per CDR3 protein. The data hold roughly 500,000 distinct CDR3 sequences, with less than 25% observed a single time. Material: blood. Every receptor here comes from an older woman with Graves' ophthalmopathy.

This clonotype was seen more than once but under ten times. V and J are TRBV20-1 and TRBJ2-2; 8 positions match TRBD2. The germline V gene encodes CDR1 DFQATT and CDR2 SNEGSKA (reference sequence). The V gene end was trimmed by 1 base and the J gene end by 0 bases; junction bases not matched to a gene: 16. This CDR3 has 20 residues. The CDR3 DNA reads TGCAGTGCTAGAGTCGGGGGGGCTGTTACCCAACTCGCGAACACCGGGGAGCTGTTTTTT. Its protein product is CSARVGGAVTQLANTGELFF.

The chain uses TRBV11-2 and TRBJ1-4; D is ambiguous. The germline V and J ends were trimmed by 2 bases and 2 bases, with 9 bases remaining between them. CDR3 length: 15 amino acids. From germline, CDR1 is SGHAT and CDR2 FQNNGV. The CDR3 DNA reads as TGTGCCAGCAGCTTACAGCTTAGTACTAATGAAAAACTGTTTTTT. Protein product: CASSLQLSTNEKLFF. The variable domain in full, with the rest retrieved from reference TRBV11-2 and TRBJ1-4, is EAGVAQSPRYKIIEKRQSVAFWCNPISGHATLYWYQQILGQGPKLLIQFQNNGVVDDSQLPKDRFSAERLKGVDSTLKIQPAKLEDSAVYLCASSLQLSTNEKLFFGSGTQLSVL.

V gene TRBV9 combines with J gene TRBJ2-1; TRBD1 aligns across 10 bases. CDR1 SGDLS and CDR2 YYNGEE come from the germline V gene. The CDR3 covers 16 residues. Trimming took 0 bases from V and 9 from J; bases not matched to a gene: 9. The CDR3 bases are TGTGCCAGCAGCGTAGATTGGGGACAGGGGAAGGGTGAGCAGTTCTTC. Translation: CASSVDWGQGKGEQFF.

V and J are TRBV6-1 and TRBJ1-2, with no clear D. V lost 5 bases and J 4 bases, leaving 17 bases between the germline ends. The CDR3 is 15 residues long. Germline loops: CDR1 MNHNS, CDR2 SASEGT. For the CDR3, the DNA is TGTGCCAGCAGTAGAGGAGGGCGGGCAGCCTATGGCTACACCTTC. Translated, it gives CASSRGGRAAYGYTF.

Only a few counts were recorded for this clonotype. The genes are TRBV12-3 or TRBV12-4 and TRBJ1-5, with D possibly being TRBD1 (5 bases). There are 15 residues in the CDR3. With 4 bases removed from V and 1 base from J, the gap between germline ends came to 11 bases. CDR3 residues: CASSWGVGSNQPQHF. For the CDR3, the DNA is TGTGCCAGCAGTTGGGGGGTGGGGAGCAATCAGCCCCAGCATTTT.

There are a few counts of this clonotype. The chain carries TRBV5-8 and TRBJ2-7, with 9 bases aligning to TRBD1. The CDR3 extends over 13 amino acids. Germline trimming cut 7 bases from V and 5 bases from J; bases unmatched to any gene: 7. CDR1 SGHTS and CDR2 YDEGEE come from the germline V gene. CDR3 in amino acids: CASDRDRVHEQYF. Written as DNA, the CDR3 is TGTGCCAGCGACCGGGACAGGGTCCACGAGCAGTACTTC.

The chain couples TRBV27 to TRBJ2-7, with D uncertain. Germline V gives CDR1 MNHEY, CDR2 SMNVEV (reference sequence). V lost 3 bases, J lost 0 bases, and 9 bases lay in between. The CDR3 is 14 amino acids. The CDR3 loop reads CASSFRLSSYEQYF. CDR3 nucleotides: TGTGCCAGCAGTTTTAGGTTAAGCTCCTACGAGCAGTACTTC.

In its sample, this clonotype was seen many times. This sequence joins TRBV2 and TRBJ1-2; D is unclear. The germline CDR1 and CDR2 sequences are SNHLY and FYNNEI. Trimming left V 4 bases short and J 0 bases short, with 12 bases between. There are 15 residues in the CDR3. CDR3 bases: TGTGCCAGCAGTGTGGACGCCAGCTCTAACTATGGCTACACCTTC. It encodes CASSVDASSNYGYTF.

This clonotype came up a few times. The chain combines TRBV7-2 with TRBJ2-7; D may be TRBD2 (6 bases). The CDR3 loop spans 14 amino acids. The germline gives CDR1 SGHTA, CDR2 FQGNSA. Trimming removed 6 bases at V and 0 bases at J, with 12 bases between. CDR3 sequence (DNA): TGTGCCAGCAGTAGTAGCGGAGTCTCCTACGAGCAGTACTTC. Translating it yields CASSSSGVSYEQYF.

The chain carries TRBV6-2 or TRBV6-3 and TRBJ2-7; 9 nucleotides agree with TRBD2. The CDR3 totals 16 residues. With V trimmed by 4 bases and J by 0 bases, 7 bases remained unmatched. Looked up from germline, CDR1 is MNHEY and CDR2 is SVGEGT. The CDR3 DNA is TGTGCCAGCAGTTTAGGCCCAGCGGGGGGCTCCTACGAGCAGTACTTC. Amino acid sequence: CASSLGPAGGSYEQYF.

This clonotype was recorded a few times. The rearrangement uses TRBV29-1 and TRBJ1-2; TRBD1 matches at 9 bases. This CDR3 spans 15 amino acids. From germline, CDR1 is SQVTM and CDR2 ANQGSEA. The trim removed 5 bases at V and 0 bases at J, leaving 7 bases unmatched. The CDR3 sequence is CSVTGGPLANYGYTF. CDR3 bases: TGCAGCGTTACAGGGGGCCCGTTAGCTAACTATGGCTACACCTTC.

This clonotype appeared once. The genes are TRBV20-1 and TRBJ2-7; D may match TRBD1 or TRBD2 (7 bases each). Germline V gene data show CDR1 as DFQATT and CDR2 as SNEGSKA (reference sequence). Between the trimmed V and J ends, which lost 0 bases and 5 bases, there was a span of 23 bases. The CDR3 consists of 17 residues. CDR3 sequence reads: CSARDPTGRYRGHEQYF. Here the CDR3 DNA reads TGCAGTGCTAGAGATCCTACCGGGAGGTACAGGGGCCACGAGCAGTACTTC.

The V gene is TRBV20-1, the J gene TRBJ2-1; 8 nucleotides align to TRBD2. This CDR3 is built from 13 residues. The junction had 7 bases not matched to a gene; V was cut back by 5 bases and J by 7 bases. Germline CDR1 and CDR2: DFQATT and SNEGSKA (reference sequence). The CDR3 sequence is CSAQAGVENEQFF. The CDR3 bases are TGCAGTGCTCAAGCGGGAGTAGAAAATGAGCAGTTCTTC.

This chain uses TRBV20-1 with TRBJ1-2; 8 bases align to TRBD1. The CDR3 loop spans 15 amino acids. V lost 5 bases, J lost 1 base, and 9 bases stayed unmatched. The germline V gene has CDR1 DFQATT and CDR2 SNEGSKA (reference sequence). The CDR3 protein is CSARGETGVNYGYTF. CDR3 bases: TGCAGTGCTCGTGGGGAGACAGGGGTTAACTATGGCTACACCTTC.

The rearrangement uses TRBV6-1 and TRBJ1-1; D is perhaps TRBD1 (5 bases). The germline gives CDR1 MNHNS, CDR2 SASEGT. The ends were cut back, 4 bases at V and 3 bases at J, with 12 bases in the middle. CDR3 length: 14 amino acids. DNA of the CDR3: TGTGCCAGCAGTGTCGCAGGGAGGGACACTGAAGCTTTCTTT. Translation gives CASSVAGRDTEAFF.

J is TRBJ2-3 and V is TRBV12-3 or TRBV12-4; D remains unclear. The germline V and J ends were trimmed by 5 bases and 0 bases, with 18 bases remaining between them. The CDR3 has 17 residues. CDR3 residues: CASSATPLSTSTDTQYF. The CDR3 bases are TGTGCCAGCAGTGCAACCCCGCTAAGTACTAGCACAGATACGCAGTATTTT.

This clonotype appeared many times. The chain uses TRBV6-2 or TRBV6-3 and TRBJ1-1; D not resolved. This CDR3 has 12 residues. The V gene lost 7 bases and the J gene lost 5 bases, with 11 bases spanning the gap. Germline V CDR1 and CDR2: MNHEY, SVGEGT. The CDR3 DNA follows: TGTGCCAGCACCTGGGGTAGAACTGAAGCTTTCTTT. Protein sequence: CASTWGRTEAFF.

Ten or more counts support this clonotype. The chain recombines TRBV28 with TRBJ2-5; maybe TRBD2 (5 bases). Germline assignment: CDR1 MDHEN and CDR2 SYDVKM. Deletions cut 7 bases from V and 0 bases from J, with 12 bases between. CDR3 length: 14 amino acids. The CDR3 sequence is CASNLGEYQETQYF. The CDR3, as DNA: TGTGCCAGCAACCTCGGGGAGTACCAAGAGACCCAGTACTTC.

At least ten counts were recorded for this clonotype. V and J are TRBV2 and TRBJ2-6, with no clear D. CDR1 and CDR2 (germline): SNHLY, FYNNEI. The V and J ends lost 7 bases and 3 bases respectively, with 13 bases between them. This CDR3 is 15 amino acids long. The CDR3 loop reads CASTQRGVGANVLTF. For the CDR3, the DNA is TGTGCCAGCACCCAGCGTGGGGTTGGGGCCAACGTCCTGACTTTC.

This clonotype was detected ten times or more. This rearrangement joins TRBV7-2 to TRBJ2-7; 10 bases line up with TRBD2. Germline trimming cut 4 bases from V and 3 bases from J; bases unmatched to any gene: 3. This CDR3 has 14 amino acids. Germline CDR1 reads SGHTA; CDR2 reads FQGNSA. DNA for the CDR3: TGTGCCAGCAGCTCTAGGACTAGCGGCTACGAGCAGTACTTC. Amino acid sequence: CASSSRTSGYEQYF.

This clonotype was recorded a few times. V is TRBV20-1 and J is TRBJ2-1; no clear D gene. CDR3 length: 11 amino acids. V was cut by 0 bases and J by 7 bases, with 4 bases left in between. Germline V gene lookup returns CDR1 DFQATT and CDR2 SNEGSKA (reference sequence). The CDR3 loop reads CSARDVNEQFF. CDR3 DNA sequence: TGCAGTGCTAGAGATGTTAATGAGCAGTTCTTC.

The chain carries TRBV7-3 and TRBJ2-2; TRBD1 matches at 11 bases. V shed 5 bases, J shed 6 bases, and the junction held 8 bases outside the gene matches. The CDR3 covers 16 residues. Germline CDR1 reads SGHTA; CDR2 reads FQGTGA. The CDR3 sequence is CASSAGQGAVAGELFF. CDR3 sequence (DNA): TGTGCCAGCAGCGCCGGACAGGGGGCAGTGGCCGGGGAGCTGTTTTTT.

This clonotype was detected ten times or more. The V gene is TRBV15, the J gene TRBJ1-2; D unclear. V gave up 4 bases and J gave up 0 bases, with 6 bases separating them. This CDR3 region has 13 residues. The germline gives CDR1 LNHNV, CDR2 YYDKDF (reference sequence). CDR3 sequence: CATSIASNYGYTF. CDR3 in DNA: TGTGCCACCAGCATAGCCTCTAACTATGGCTACACCTTC.

The table lists this clonotype with a few counts. The V and J genes are TRBV30 and TRBJ2-7; no clear D gene. The V end lost 2 bases, the J end lost 3 bases, and 11 bases lay between the germline ends. CDR1 GTSNPN and CDR2 SVGIG come from the germline V gene (reference sequence). The length of the CDR3 is 13 residues. CDR3 loop: CAWSLRSHYEQYF. CDR3 coding DNA: TGTGCCTGGAGTCTCCGGTCACACTACGAGCAGTACTTC.

The chain employs TRBV4-1 and TRBJ2-2; 7 positions agree with TRBD1. The germline CDR1 and CDR2 sequences are MGHRA and YSYEKL. V was clipped by 11 bases and J by 4 bases; unmatched bases: 10. CDR3 size: 14 residues. The CDR3 DNA reads as TGCGCCGGGAGACAGGGCCTGGGCACCGGGGAGCTGTTTTTT. Protein product: CAGRQGLGTGELFF.